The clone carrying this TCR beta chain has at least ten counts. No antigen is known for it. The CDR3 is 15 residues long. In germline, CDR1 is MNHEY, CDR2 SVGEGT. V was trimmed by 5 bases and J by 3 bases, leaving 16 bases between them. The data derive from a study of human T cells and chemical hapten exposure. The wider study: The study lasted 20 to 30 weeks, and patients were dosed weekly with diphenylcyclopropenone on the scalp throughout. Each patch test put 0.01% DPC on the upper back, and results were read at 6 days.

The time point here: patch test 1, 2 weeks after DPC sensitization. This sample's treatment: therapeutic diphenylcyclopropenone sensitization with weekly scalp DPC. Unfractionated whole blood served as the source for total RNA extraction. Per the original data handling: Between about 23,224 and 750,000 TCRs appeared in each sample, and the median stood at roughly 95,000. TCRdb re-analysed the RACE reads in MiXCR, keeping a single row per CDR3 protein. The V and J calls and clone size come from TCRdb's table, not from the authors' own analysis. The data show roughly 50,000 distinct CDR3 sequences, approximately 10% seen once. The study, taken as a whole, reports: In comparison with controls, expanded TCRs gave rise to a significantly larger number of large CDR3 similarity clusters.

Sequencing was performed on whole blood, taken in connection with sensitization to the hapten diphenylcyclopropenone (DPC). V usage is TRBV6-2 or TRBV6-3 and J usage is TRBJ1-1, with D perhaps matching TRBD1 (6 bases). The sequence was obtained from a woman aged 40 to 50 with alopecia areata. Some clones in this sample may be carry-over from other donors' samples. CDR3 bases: TGTGCCAGCAGTCCGACAGGAGGTGGATACACTGAAGCTTTCTTT. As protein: CASSPTGGGYTEAFF.